Below are 26 T cell receptor beta chains sequenced from a single sample in a study of OX40 agonist ivuxolimab in advanced cancers. Sequenced by immunoSEQ multiplex PCR; TCRdb stores in-frame clones only, minus some. The table lists 80,000 to 95,000 clones, roughly 88% of them singletons. Source: CD4+ or CD8+ T cells sorted from blood, taken in a trial of the OX40 agonist ivuxolimab. These receptors were collected from an adult with an advanced solid tumor such as melanoma, head and neck, liver or kidney cancer.

J is TRBJ1-4 and V is TRBV6-1; unclear D gene. V lost 0 bases to trimming and J lost 7 bases, with 9 bases between them. The CDR3 runs 14 residues. CDR1 and CDR2 (germline): MNHNS, SASEGT. CDR3 region: CASSEAQPLEKLFF. DNA of the CDR3: TGTGCCAGCAGTGAAGCGCAGCCTCTTGAAAAACTGTTTTTT.

In its sample, this clone was seen a few times. CDR3 protein: CASSLAKNSPLHF. CDR3 nucleotide sequence: TGTGCCAGCAGCTTAGCGAAGAATTCACCCCTCCACTTT. The V call is TRBV7-2, the J call TRBJ1-6, with D uncertain. V lost 0 bases to trimming and J lost 7 bases, with 4 bases between them. This CDR3 spans 13 amino acids. Germline V gives CDR1 SGHTA, CDR2 FQGNSA.

This clone showed up just once. This chain joins TRBV9 and TRBJ1-1, with D unresolved. The germline gives CDR1 SGDLS, CDR2 YYNGEE. This CDR3 spans 13 amino acids. Trimming removed 3 bases from V and 0 bases from J, with 6 bases in between. In nucleotides, the CDR3 is TGTGCCAGCAGCGGACACATGAACACTGAAGCTTTCTTT. It encodes CASSGHMNTEAFF.

This clone is a singleton in its sample. The rearrangement links TRBV30 to TRBJ2-5; TRBD2 is a possible D gene (6 bases). CDR1 GTSNPN and CDR2 SVGIG come from the germline V gene (reference sequence). This CDR3 has 15 residues. Trimming took off 1 base at V and 2 bases at J, with 14 bases between the two ends. The CDR3 DNA is TGTGCCTGGAGTGACTTGAGCGGGTTGCAAGAGACCCAGTACTTC. Its protein is CAWSDLSGLQETQYF.

The table lists this clone with a count of one. J is TRBJ2-1 and V is TRBV6-5; D ambiguous. The germline V and J ends were trimmed by 0 bases and 5 bases, with 5 bases remaining between them. The CDR3 loop spans 13 amino acids. Germline CDR1 and CDR2: MNHEY and SVGAGI. The CDR3 coding sequence is TGTGCCAGCAGTTACTCGTTACACAATGAGCAGTTCTTC. Amino acids: CASSYSLHNEQFF.

The chain recombines TRBV29-1 with TRBJ1-3, with unresolved D. Trimming stripped 7 bases from V and 0 bases from J, with 10 bases between. This CDR3 has 13 residues. CDR1 and CDR2 from the germline V gene are SQVTM and ANQGSEA. Here the CDR3 DNA reads TGCAGCGGACGGCTGAGCTCTGGAAACACCATATATTTT. Translated, it gives CSGRLSSGNTIYF.

In the case of this clone: The sample has other DNA sequences that encode this CDR3 too. The chain uses TRBV5-1 and TRBJ1-2, with 10 nucleotides matching TRBD1. The CDR3 has 15 amino acids. Germline CDR1 and CDR2: SGHRS and YFSETQ. Trimming at V came to 3 bases and at J to 8 bases, leaving 10 bases not matched to a gene. The DNA for the CDR3 is TGCGCCAGCAGCTCTACCGGGACAGGGGCGGGGGGCTACACCTTC. This sequence encodes CASSSTGTGAGGYTF.

The chain is built from TRBV5-4 and TRBJ2-3, with 10 positions matching TRBD2. CDR1 and CDR2 (germline): SGHNT, YYREEE (reference sequence). V lost 4 bases and J lost 4; bases outside the gene matches: 3. This CDR3 has 14 residues. The CDR3 bases are TGTGCCAGCAGCCTCGGACTAGCGGCAGATACGCAGTATTTT. Its protein is CASSLGLAADTQYF.

This clone has only a few counts. The chain links TRBV30 to TRBJ1-5; D perhaps matches TRBD1 (5 bases). This CDR3 comprises 16 residues. Trimming stripped 0 bases from V and 5 bases from J, with 17 bases between. Looked up from germline, CDR1 is GTSNPN and CDR2 is SVGIG (reference sequence). CDR3 DNA: TGTGCCTGGAGTGTAACGGGCAGGGCGCAGGATCAGCCCCAGCATTTT. Translating gives CAWSVTGRAQDQPQHF.

J is TRBJ1-5 and V is TRBV6-1, with D hard to call. Germline V CDR1 and CDR2: MNHNS, SASEGT. The CDR3 consists of 16 residues. The ends were cut back, 3 bases at V and 2 bases at J, with 14 bases in the middle. The CDR3 spells CASSDLRGTGNQPQHF. DNA of the CDR3: TGTGCCAGCAGTGACCTCCGGGGTACGGGCAATCAGCCCCAGCATTTT.

This clone appeared a few times. This chain connects TRBV11-2 to TRBJ1-1; no firm D call. Germline assignment: CDR1 SGHAT and CDR2 FQNNGV. V lost 0 bases and J 0 bases, leaving 5 bases between the germline ends. The CDR3 is 14 residues long. This CDR3 is CASSLDTVNTEAFF. The CDR3 bases are TGTGCCAGCAGCTTAGACACAGTGAACACTGAAGCTTTCTTT.

The J gene is TRBJ1-3, the V gene TRBV9; 7 bases match TRBD1. CDR3 size: 15 residues. Germline V CDR1 and CDR2: SGDLS, YYNGEE. Trimming removed 0 bases from V and 2 bases from J; junction bases left unmatched: 2. The CDR3, as DNA: TGTGCCAGCAGCGTAGAGGGGGCTACTGGAAACACCATATATTTT. This sequence encodes CASSVEGATGNTIYF.

The rearrangement uses TRBV9 and TRBJ1-6, with unresolved D. V was cut by 0 bases and J by 7 bases, with 11 bases left in between. Germline lookup yields CDR1 SGDLS and CDR2 YYNGEE. The CDR3 covers 15 residues. In nucleotides, the CDR3 is TGTGCCAGCAGCGTAGAGGCCAGGTGGAATTCACCCCTCCACTTT. Translation: CASSVEARWNSPLHF.

The chain's CDR3 is CATQGGISYEQYF. The CDR3 DNA sequence: TGTGCCACCCAAGGAGGTATTTCCTACGAGCAGTACTTC. The chain links TRBV10-3 to TRBJ2-7; possible D gene TRBD2, 5 bases. In germline, CDR1 is ENHRY, CDR2 SYGVKD. V was shortened by 10 bases and J by 1 base, with 14 bases between the two germline ends. The CDR3 runs to 13 residues.

The chain employs TRBV5-1 and TRBJ2-1; 7 bases are a match to TRBD2. There are 16 residues in the CDR3. The junction had 5 bases not matched to a gene; V was cut back by 2 bases and J by 0 bases. Per germline, CDR1 SGHRS and CDR2 YFSETQ. As DNA, the CDR3 is TGCGCCAGCAGCTTATTTGGCGGGGGCTCCTACAATGAGCAGTTCTTC. It translates to CASSLFGGGSYNEQFF.

The V and J genes are TRBV6-5 and TRBJ1-2, with 9 bases that match TRBD1. V lost 5 bases and J lost 6; bases outside the gene matches: 7. The CDR3 length is 14 residues. Germline CDR1 is MNHEY and CDR2 is SVGAGI. The CDR3 region is CASSNRDRADGYTF. The CDR3 DNA follows: TGTGCCAGCAGTAACCGGGACAGGGCTGATGGCTACACCTTC.

The V call is TRBV5-6, the J call TRBJ2-7; no definite D call. V lost 1 base, J lost 2 bases, and 7 bases lay in between. The length of the CDR3 is 13 residues. In germline, CDR1 is SGHDT, CDR2 YYEEEE. The chain's CDR3 is CASSLNRPYEQYF. The CDR3, as DNA: TGTGCCAGCAGCTTGAACAGACCCTACGAGCAGTACTTC.

CDR3 coding DNA: TGTGCCAGCAGTTACTATGGGACTCGTAATGAAAAACTGTTTTTT. As protein: CASSYYGTRNEKLFF. The V gene is TRBV6-6, the J gene TRBJ1-4, with a tentative D call TRBD1 (5 bases). The CDR3 consists of 15 residues. Trimming took 1 base from V and 4 from J, leaving 10 bases between them. Germline CDR1 is MNHNY and CDR2 is SVGAGI (reference sequence).

The chain links TRBV7-2 to TRBJ2-5; a weak D match, TRBD1 (5 bases). Per the germline V gene, CDR1 is SGHTA and CDR2 is FQGNSA. The CDR3 has 14 residues. With 5 bases removed from V and 1 base from J, the gap between germline ends came to 11 bases. The CDR3 region is CASSIDRFQETQYF. CDR3 nucleotides: TGTGCCAGCAGCATCGACAGATTCCAAGAGACCCAGTACTTC.

The chain is built from TRBV18 and TRBJ1-1; D ambiguous. The CDR3 loop spans 13 amino acids. The V gene's germline CDR1 is KGHSH and CDR2 LQKENI. V lost 3 bases to trimming and J lost 0 bases, with 5 bases between them. CDR3: CASSPALNTEAFF. The CDR3 DNA reads TGTGCCAGCTCACCGGCTTTGAACACTGAAGCTTTCTTT.

V usage is TRBV6-1 and J usage is TRBJ2-1; 9 nucleotides align to TRBD1. V lost 11 bases and J lost 4; bases outside the gene matches: 9. Per germline, CDR1 MNHNS and CDR2 SASEGT. The CDR3 sequence is 14 residues long. The CDR3 protein is CAGSGTGSYNEQFF. The CDR3 coding sequence is TGTGCCGGGTCTGGGACAGGGTCTTACAATGAGCAGTTCTTC.

A single count supports this clone. The gene calls are TRBV9 and TRBJ2-7, with 7 bases fitting TRBD1. After removal of 2 bases from V and 6 bases from J, the junction contained 11 bases not matched to a gene. The CDR3 sequence is 15 residues long. In germline, CDR1 is SGDLS, CDR2 YYNGEE. The CDR3 nucleotides are TGTGCCAGCAGCGTTGGTCCGGGACAGACCTCCGAGCAGTACTTC. The encoded protein is CASSVGPGQTSEQYF.

This rearrangement joins TRBV6-5 to TRBJ2-1, with 8 bases identical to TRBD2. The J segment lost 8 bases and the V segment lost 6 bases, leaving 9 bases of the junction unmatched. The germline CDR1 and CDR2 sequences are MNHEY and SVGAGI. CDR3 length equals 14 residues. The CDR3 is CASSLRLANHEQFF. CDR3 bases: TGTGCCAGCAGCCTACGACTAGCGAACCATGAGCAGTTCTTC.

The rearrangement joins TRBV13 to TRBJ2-5, with D possibly TRBD2 on 6 matching bases. V was trimmed by 5 bases and J by 7 bases, leaving 20 bases between them. Germline CDR1 PRHDT, CDR2 FYEKMQ (reference sequence). This CDR3 contains 15 residues. For the CDR3, the DNA is TGTGCCAGCAGCCCGGGACTGCCCCTGGACGGGACCCAGTACTTC. It is translated as CASSPGLPLDGTQYF.

The CDR3 DNA reads TGTGCCAGCAGCTTAGTGACCACGGAGCAGTTCTTC. This codes for CASSLVTTEQFF. The chain recombines TRBV7-8 with TRBJ2-1; D remains ambiguous. The CDR3 contains 12 residues. Looked up from germline, CDR1 is SGHVS and CDR2 is FQNEAQ. V gave up 1 base and J gave up 10 bases, with 8 bases separating them.

This sequence joins TRBV5-1 and TRBJ2-1; TRBD1 might be the D (5 bases). This CDR3 comprises 13 residues. The germline V gene has CDR1 SGHRS and CDR2 YFSETQ. V was clipped by 0 bases and J by 10 bases, with 11 bases between them. CDR3 nucleotides: TGCGCCAGCAGCTTGGCTCCAGGGAACGAGCAGTTCTTC. Protein sequence: CASSLAPGNEQFF.